Shown below are 32 T cell receptor beta chains from a single sample sequenced in a study of PD-1 blockade in classical Hodgkin lymphoma. This table comes from immunoSEQ multiplex PCR, and its TCRdb copy is limited to in-frame clones, with some not included. The table has about 21,000 clones, about two thirds seen once. Every patient experienced relapse after autologous stem cell transplantation, and brentuximab vedotin exposure varied. Sample: peripheral blood mononuclear cells (PBMCs), taken at baseline. These receptors came from a human donor with classical Hodgkin lymphoma.

This clone is judged medium-sized. The rearrangement joins TRBV30 to TRBJ1-2; D gene uncertain. The CDR3 consists of 15 residues. The germline V and J ends were trimmed by 0 bases and 6 bases, with 17 bases remaining between them. CDR1 is GTSNPN, CDR2 SVGIG, per germline (reference sequence). The CDR3 sequence is CAWSVRDPGSDGYTF. The CDR3 nucleotides read TGTGCCTGGAGTGTACGGGATCCGGGTTCGGATGGCTACACCTTC. The whole variable domain, filled in from reference TRBV30 and TRBJ1-2, reads SQTIHQWPATLVQPVGSPLSLECTVEGTSNPNLYWYRQAAGRGLQLLFYSVGIGQISSEVPQNLSASRPQDRQFILSSKKLLLSDSGFYLCAWSVRDPGSDGYTFGSGTRLTVV.

In its sample, this clone was seen a few times. The rearrangement joins TRBV7-3 to TRBJ2-3; no clear D gene. CDR3 length equals 12 residues. Germline assignment: CDR1 SGHTA and CDR2 FQGTGA. With 0 bases removed from V and 12 bases from J, the gap between germline ends came to 10 bases. CDR3 protein: CASSLTGPFQYF. CDR3 nucleotide sequence: TGTGCCAGCAGCTTAACTGGACCATTTCAGTATTTT.

CDR3 loop: CASSPDRVGGYTF. The CDR3, as DNA: TGTGCCAGCAGTCCCGACAGGGTCGGTGGCTACACCTTC. The gene calls are TRBV28 and TRBJ1-2; 7 nucleotides match TRBD1. Germline CDR1 reads MDHEN; CDR2 reads SYDVKM. The CDR3 totals 13 residues. V was pared by 5 bases and J by 7 bases, with 7 bases of the junction left unmatched.

The rearrangement joins TRBV28 to TRBJ2-7; 8 nucleotides line up with TRBD1. The J segment lost 9 bases and the V segment lost 3 bases, leaving 13 bases of the junction unmatched. The CDR3 covers 15 residues. The germline gives CDR1 MDHEN, CDR2 SYDVKM. CDR3 sequence: CASSLTGADPTSQYF. The CDR3 DNA reads TGTGCCAGCAGTTTGACAGGGGCTGACCCTACGTCGCAGTACTTC.

The V call is TRBV9, the J call TRBJ2-7; 9 bases fit TRBD2. Germline CDR1 SGDLS, CDR2 YYNGEE. J lost 2 bases, V lost 0 bases, and 6 bases had no gene match. The CDR3 spans 16 residues. In DNA form, the CDR3 reads TGTGCCAGCAGCGTAGCGGGCGGGAGGGACACCTACGAGCAGTACTTC. Protein sequence: CASSVAGGRDTYEQYF.

The chain links TRBV18 to TRBJ1-1; a weak D match, TRBD1 (5 bases). V gave up 6 bases and J gave up 1 base, with 6 bases separating them. CDR1 and CDR2 from the germline V gene are KGHSH and LQKENI. This CDR3 is 12 amino acids long. CDR3 residues: CASSGGNTEAFF. DNA of the CDR3: TGTGCCAGCTCGGGGGGGAACACTGAAGCTTTCTTT.

The chain is built from TRBV10-2 and TRBJ2-2; no clear D gene. Trimming shortened V by 5 bases and J by 0 bases, and 7 bases separated the two germline ends. The germline gives CDR1 WSHSY, CDR2 SAAADI. There are 14 residues in the CDR3. CDR3 nucleotides: TGCGCCAGCAGTCGGACGGCGAACACCGGGGAGCTGTTTTTT. The encoded protein is CASSRTANTGELFF.

The chain joins TRBV5-1 to TRBJ2-2; D perhaps matches TRBD2 (5 bases). CDR1 is SGHRS and CDR2 is YFSETQ in the germline V gene. The CDR3 is 14 amino acids. With 6 bases removed from V and 0 bases from J, the gap between germline ends came to 9 bases. The CDR3 protein is CASKEVTNTGELFF. For the CDR3, the DNA is TGCGCCAGCAAGGAGGTAACGAACACCGGGGAGCTGTTTTTT.

This chain joins TRBV12-5 and TRBJ2-1; TRBD1 is a possible D gene (5 bases). Germline loops: CDR1 LGHNT, CDR2 FRNRAP. V was trimmed by 1 base and J by 8 bases, leaving 12 bases between them. The CDR3 has 14 residues. CDR3 region: CASGLGTPRDEQFF. The CDR3 DNA sequence: TGTGCTAGTGGTTTGGGGACACCCCGGGATGAGCAGTTCTTC.

The chain uses TRBV7-3 and TRBJ2-3; the D is unclear. This CDR3 region has 14 residues. CDR1 and CDR2 (germline): SGHTA, FQGTGA. Between the trimmed V and J ends, which lost 5 bases and 4 bases, there was a span of 13 bases. CDR3 in amino acids: CASSLTQFSDTQYF. CDR3 nucleotide sequence: TGTGCCAGCAGCCTCACTCAGTTTTCAGATACGCAGTATTTT. Together with reference TRBV7-3 and TRBJ2-3, the CDR3 gives the full variable domain: GAGVSQTPSNKVTEKGKYVELRCDPISGHTALYWYRQSLGQGPEFLIYFQGTGAADDSGLPNDRFFAVRPEGSVSTLKIQRTERGDSAVYLCASSLTQFSDTQYFGPGTRLTVL.

This rearrangement joins TRBV30 to TRBJ1-2, with no clear D. V lost 0 bases and J lost 4, with 6 bases in between. The CDR3 is made up of 12 amino acids. Looked up from germline, CDR1 is GTSNPN and CDR2 is SVGIG (reference sequence). CDR3 in amino acids: CAWSVSGYGYTF. Written as DNA, the CDR3 is TGTGCCTGGAGTGTTTCTGGCTATGGCTACACCTTC.

The gene calls are TRBV6-5 and TRBJ1-5; TRBD1 might be the D (6 bases). Looked up from germline, CDR1 is MNHEY and CDR2 is SVGAGI. Between the trimmed V and J ends, which lost 6 bases and 4 bases, there was a span of 16 bases. The CDR3 is 15 amino acids. The CDR3 loop reads CASSGRLQGNQPQHF. In DNA form, the CDR3 reads TGTGCCAGCAGCGGGAGACTGCAGGGGAATCAGCCCCAGCATTTT.

A few counts support this clone. This sequence joins TRBV5-1 and TRBJ2-3; 12 bases align to TRBD2. The CDR3 contains 15 residues. The germline gives CDR1 SGHRS, CDR2 YFSETQ. The junction had 5 bases not matched to a gene; V was cut back by 4 bases and J by 5 bases. The CDR3 coding sequence is TGCGCCAGCAGCCTTCGACTAGCGGGGGAAGATACGCAGTATTTT. Translating gives CASSLRLAGEDTQYF. The variable domain in full, with the rest retrieved from reference TRBV5-1 and TRBJ2-3, is KAGVTQTPRYLIKTRGQQVTLSCSPISGHRSVSWYQQTPGQGLQFLFEYFSETQRNKGNFPGRFSGRQFSNSRSEMNVSTLELGDSALYLCASSLRLAGEDTQYFGPGTRLTVL.

The genes are TRBV9 and TRBJ1-2; 7 positions agree with TRBD1. The V gene end was trimmed by 2 bases and the J gene end by 7 bases; junction bases not matched to a gene: 5. The CDR3 consists of 13 residues. Looked up from germline, CDR1 is SGDLS and CDR2 is YYNGEE. The CDR3 spells CASSVGQAGGYTF. CDR3 nucleotide sequence: TGTGCCAGCAGCGTCGGACAGGCTGGTGGCTACACCTTC.

The chain combines TRBV7-9 with TRBJ1-1; D unresolved. Trimming took 3 bases from V and 0 from J, leaving 8 bases between them. Looked up from germline, CDR1 is SEHNR and CDR2 is FQNEAQ (reference sequence). This CDR3 comprises 14 residues. The CDR3 here is CASSFEVLNTEAFF. CDR3 sequence (DNA): TGTGCCAGCAGCTTCGAGGTATTGAACACTGAAGCTTTCTTT.

V and J are TRBV9 and TRBJ2-3; 10 positions match TRBD2. CDR1 and CDR2 from the germline V gene are SGDLS and YYNGEE. V lost 0 bases and J lost 6; bases outside the gene matches: 4. This CDR3 spans 15 amino acids. The CDR3 coding sequence is TGTGCCAGCAGCGTAGAGGGACTAGCGACGGATACGCAGTATTTT. It encodes CASSVEGLATDTQYF. The whole variable domain, remainder taken from reference TRBV9 and TRBJ2-3, is DSGVTQTPKHLITATGQRVTLRCSPRSGDLSVYWYQQSLDQGLQFLIQYYNGEERAKGNILERFSAQQFPDLHSELNLSSLELGDSALYFCASSVEGLATDTQYFGPGTRLTVL.

This clone was seen a few times. CDR3 in DNA: TGTGCCAGCAGCTTAGGCCCCCCAAGCGGGAGGGCCAGAAACGAGCAGTACTTC. Protein: CASSLGPPSGRARNEQYF. The chain is built from TRBV7-2 and TRBJ2-7, with 10 bases aligning to TRBD2. Germline assignment: CDR1 SGHTA and CDR2 FQGNSA. The trim removed 1 base at V and 5 bases at J, leaving 14 bases unmatched. This CDR3 is 18 amino acids long. Supplemented by reference TRBV7-2 and TRBJ2-7, the full variable domain reads GAGVSQSPSNKVTEKGKDVELRCDPISGHTALYWYRQSLGQGLEFLIYFQGNSAPDKSGLPSDRFSAERTGGSVSTLTIQRTQQEDSAVYLCASSLGPPSGRARNEQYFGPGTRLTVT.

The chain's CDR3 is CASSPGGFRSSETQYF. The CDR3 nucleotides are TGTGCCAGCAGCCCAGGAGGTTTCCGGTCGTCGGAGACCCAGTACTTC. The V call is TRBV7-2, the J call TRBJ2-5, with a tentative D call TRBD2 (5 bases). The V gene lost 5 bases and the J gene lost 5 bases, with 21 bases spanning the gap. This CDR3 spans 16 amino acids. From germline, CDR1 is SGHTA and CDR2 FQGNSA.

This clone appeared a single time. The chain couples TRBV9 to TRBJ1-2; 10 bases align to TRBD1. The junction had 6 bases not matched to a gene; V was cut back by 4 bases and J by 3 bases. Germline assignment: CDR1 SGDLS and CDR2 YYNGEE. The CDR3 totals 15 residues. The DNA of the CDR3 is TGTGCCAGCAGCCCCCGACAGGGGGCTTACTATGGCTACACCTTC. Translating it yields CASSPRQGAYYGYTF.

This clone occurred a few times. The chain recombines TRBV19 with TRBJ1-5, with D perhaps TRBD1 (6 bases). Germline-derived CDR1 and CDR2 are LNHDA and SQIVND (reference sequence). This CDR3 has 14 amino acids. The V end was cut by 5 bases, the J end by 4 bases, with 12 bases between. The CDR3 here is CASSEQGRNQPQHF. The CDR3 DNA reads as TGTGCCAGTAGTGAACAGGGTCGGAATCAGCCCCAGCATTTT.

J is TRBJ1-1 and V is TRBV7-9; tentative D call: TRBD1 (5 bases). With 5 bases removed from V and 11 bases from J, the gap between germline ends came to 21 bases. Germline V gives CDR1 SEHNR, CDR2 FQNEAQ (reference sequence). The CDR3 loop spans 14 amino acids. The DNA of the CDR3 is TGTGCCAGCAGCCTGATTATTAGGGGTTATGGGGCTTTCTTT. Its protein product is CASSLIIRGYGAFF.

The chain is built from TRBV10-3 and TRBJ1-1, with D hard to call. Trimming stripped 7 bases from V and 10 bases from J, with 16 bases between. This CDR3 spans 12 amino acids. In germline, CDR1 is ENHRY, CDR2 SYGVKD. The CDR3, as DNA: TGTGCCATCACGGACGGATCCCTTGGAGCTTTCTTT. Protein sequence: CAITDGSLGAFF.

The rearrangement uses TRBV10-2 and TRBJ2-5; 7 nucleotides line up with TRBD2. With V trimmed by 6 bases and J by 6 bases, 10 bases remained unmatched. This CDR3 contains 14 residues. Germline CDR1 reads WSHSY; CDR2 reads SAAADI. CDR3 region: CASSAPSGEKTQYF. The CDR3 DNA reads as TGCGCCAGCAGCGCTCCGAGCGGGGAGAAGACCCAGTACTTC.

The chain is built from TRBV19 and TRBJ2-3; TRBD2 might be the D (5 bases). Looked up from germline, CDR1 is LNHDA and CDR2 is SQIVND (reference sequence). The CDR3 has 11 amino acids. V dropped 3 bases and J dropped 15 bases, with 13 bases sitting between them. DNA of the CDR3: TGTGCCAGTAGTATTTCCGGGATCAAATATTTT. Its protein product is CASSISGIKYF.

The rearrangement joins TRBV30 to TRBJ2-7; a possible D gene is TRBD2 (5 bases). Trimming left V 8 bases short and J 0 bases short, with 20 bases between. CDR1 is GTSNPN, CDR2 SVGIG, per germline (reference sequence). CDR3 length: 15 amino acids. The CDR3 nucleotides are TGTGCCATTTGGGTGGTTGGGGAGAGCTCCTACGAGCAGTACTTC. It yields the protein CAIWVVGESSYEQYF.

By sample share, this clone is medium-sized. For the CDR3, the DNA is TGTGCCAGCAGTCCGGGACAGGGGGTCTACGAGCAGTACTTC. Protein: CASSPGQGVYEQYF. V and J are TRBV6-5 and TRBJ2-7; 11 nucleotides match TRBD1. This CDR3 is 14 amino acids long. The V segment lost 5 bases and the J segment 3 bases; nucleotides outside the gene matches: 3. Germline V gene data show CDR1 as MNHEY and CDR2 as SVGAGI.

The chain combines TRBV4-3 with TRBJ1-4; 9 bases agree with TRBD1. Germline CDR1 LGHNA, CDR2 YSLEER. The CDR3 covers 15 residues. J was trimmed by 8 bases and V by 3 bases; bases with no gene match: 7. The CDR3 protein is CASSQTGQGREKLFF. Here the CDR3 DNA reads TGCGCCAGCAGCCAGACGGGACAGGGTAGAGAAAAACTGTTTTTT.

The chain carries TRBV27 and TRBJ2-2, with D maybe TRBD2 (5 bases). Germline CDR1 MNHEY, CDR2 SMNVEV (reference sequence). Between the trimmed V and J ends, which lost 1 base and 1 base, there was a span of 7 bases. The CDR3 consists of 15 residues. Here the CDR3 DNA reads TGTGCCAGCAGTTTATTGGACTGGAACACCGGGGAGCTGTTTTTT. Amino acid sequence: CASSLLDWNTGELFF.

The chain links TRBV9 to TRBJ1-2; D might be TRBD1 (6 bases). The CDR3 runs 12 residues. Trimming took off 5 bases at V and 8 bases at J, with 13 bases between the two ends. Germline loops: CDR1 SGDLS, CDR2 YYNGEE. CDR3: CASSHRVGGYTF. The CDR3 coding sequence is TGTGCCAGCAGTCACAGGGTAGGAGGCTACACCTTC.

For the CDR3, the DNA is TGTGCCAGCAGCTCTCGGGTCCACAGGGGCCGGAACACTGAAGCTTTCTTT. Its protein product is CASSSRVHRGRNTEAFF. This chain joins TRBV21-1 and TRBJ1-1; the D call in the table, TRBD1, was not verified against the DNA. TRBV21-1 is noted as a pseudogene. This CDR3 has 17 amino acids.

V gene TRBV6-5 combines with J gene TRBJ2-1, with 13 bases identical to TRBD2. Germline values: CDR1 MNHEY, CDR2 SVGAGI. V was clipped by 2 bases and J by 9 bases; unmatched bases: 7. The CDR3 is 16 amino acids. The CDR3 here is CASSYPGLAGFGEQFF. The CDR3 DNA follows: TGTGCCAGCAGTTACCCGGGACTAGCGGGATTTGGTGAGCAGTTCTTC.

This clone is labeled as medium-sized. The rearrangement uses TRBV10-2 and TRBJ2-5; 9 nucleotides agree with TRBD2. The CDR3 runs to 14 residues. Germline V gene data show CDR1 as WSHSY and CDR2 as SAAADI. Losses at the gene ends were 5 bases for V and 1 base for J; bases not matched to a gene: 2. CDR3 in DNA: TGCGCCAGCAGTCTAGCGGGACCCCAAGAGACCCAGTACTTC. This encodes CASSLAGPQETQYF.